Shown below are 29 T cell receptor beta chains from a single sample sequenced in a study of cytomegalovirus exposure and HLA in healthy donors (dated by TCRdb to 2016 to 2017). Libraries were built with the immunoSEQ multiplex PCR assay. The multiplex PCR relied on a mix of 60 forward primers for TCR Vbeta segments and 13 reverse primers for TCR Jbeta segments. Entries here come from immuneACCESS through TCRdb and include only in-frame sequences with V and J called. Some clones fail to appear in such tables; in the studies checked, an unresolved V gene covers under half of the shortfall, and the cause of the remainder is unknown. This sample lists about 130,000 clones; 70% to 90% were detected once. Of the sample, under 2% is held by the ten largest clones. The sample taken for sequencing was PBMCs. The source of these receptors is a boy younger than 18 in good health and CMV-seronegative.

The V gene is TRBV30, the J gene TRBJ1-1; 7 nucleotides agree with TRBD1. This CDR3 contains 13 residues. Germline CDR1 reads GTSNPN; CDR2 reads SVGIG (reference sequence). The V gene end was trimmed by 6 bases and the J gene end by 5 bases; junction bases not matched to a gene: 9. CDR3 in amino acids: CACDRVSETEAFF. The CDR3 region has the DNA TGTGCCTGTGACAGGGTATCTGAAACTGAAGCTTTCTTT.

The rearrangement joins TRBV25-1 to TRBJ1-2; 8 positions agree with TRBD1. There are 14 residues in the CDR3. V was clipped by 6 bases and J by 4 bases; unmatched bases: 7. Germline CDR1 MGHDK, CDR2 SYGVNS. The CDR3 bases are TGTGCCAGCAGCGATGCGGGACAGGCCTATGGCTACACCTTC. Protein product: CASSDAGQAYGYTF.

This sequence joins TRBV5-1 and TRBJ2-7, with D perhaps matching TRBD1 (5 bases). The CDR3 contains 13 residues. Deletions cut 5 bases from V and 3 bases from J, with 12 bases between. CDR1 SGHRS and CDR2 YFSETQ come from the germline V gene. The CDR3 spells CASSSDNDYEQYF. The CDR3 bases are TGCGCCAGCAGTTCGGACAATGACTACGAGCAGTACTTC.

The V call is TRBV7-3, the J call TRBJ2-3, with 9 bases fitting TRBD2. Germline V lookup: CDR1 SGHTA, CDR2 FQGTGA. CDR3 length: 17 amino acids. J was trimmed by 8 bases and V by 4 bases; bases with no gene match: 16. As DNA, the CDR3 is TGTGCCAGCAGCTCGAATCTAGCGGGGCAAGCATCCTCTACGCAGTATTTT. The encoded protein is CASSSNLAGQASSTQYF. Full variable domain (rest looked up from reference TRBV7-3 and TRBJ2-3): GAGVSQTPSNKVTEKGKYVELRCDPISGHTALYWYRQSLGQGPEFLIYFQGTGAADDSGLPNDRFFAVRPEGSVSTLKIQRTERGDSAVYLCASSSNLAGQASSTQYFGPGTRLTVL.

The DNA for the CDR3 is TGTGCCAGCAGCTTAGTTCCTGGGTCTGGGGCCGAGCAGTACTTC. It specifies CASSLVPGSGAEQYF. The gene calls are TRBV7-8 and TRBJ2-7, with D tentatively TRBD1 (5 bases). The V and J ends lost 1 base and 6 bases respectively, with 16 bases between them. This CDR3 comprises 15 residues. Germline CDR1 is SGHVS and CDR2 is FQNEAQ. Full variable domain (rest looked up from reference TRBV7-8 and TRBJ2-7): GAGVSQSPRYKVAKRGQDVALRCDPISGHVSLFWYQQALGQGPEFLTYFQNEAQLDKSGLPSDRFFAERPEGSVSTLKIQRTQQEDSAVYLCASSLVPGSGAEQYFGPGTRLTVT.

V and J are TRBV6-1 and TRBJ2-5; D call uncertain. This CDR3 has 16 amino acids. Germline V gene data show CDR1 as MNHNS and CDR2 as SASEGT. Deletions cut 3 bases from V and 4 bases from J, with 18 bases between. CDR3 nucleotide sequence: TGTGCCAGCAGTGATTCGGTTGTCCCCCGGAGAGAGACCCAGTACTTC. Amino acids: CASSDSVVPRRETQYF.

The sample holds a few counts of this clone. The J gene is TRBJ2-7, the V gene TRBV4-3; D is uncertain. The CDR3 covers 14 residues. Trimming removed 5 bases from V and 6 bases from J, with 17 bases in between. Germline CDR1 LGHNA, CDR2 YSLEER. The CDR3: CASSYGRSGSEQYF. The CDR3 coding sequence is TGCGCCAGCAGCTATGGTAGGAGTGGATCCGAGCAGTACTTC.

The chain uses TRBV7-7 and TRBJ2-5; 16 positions match TRBD2. The germline V gene encodes CDR1 SSHAT and CDR2 FNYEAQ (reference sequence). The CDR3 runs 18 residues. Losses at the gene ends were 5 bases for V and 2 bases for J; bases not matched to a gene: 8. CDR3 residues: CASSEGTSGGVLQETQYF. In DNA, the CDR3 is TGTGCCAGCAGCGAGGGGACTAGCGGGGGGGTTTTACAAGAGACCCAGTACTTC.

V and J are TRBV19 and TRBJ2-5, with D perhaps TRBD1 (5 bases). The DNA end lines up better with TRBJ2-7; the J call may be wrong. The germline CDR1 and CDR2 sequences are LNHDA and SQIVND (reference sequence). CDR3 length: 14 amino acids. The CDR3, as DNA: TGTGCCAGTAGCCTGACAGAAACCTCCTACGAGCAGTACTTC. Translating gives CASSLTETSYEQYF.

The V gene is TRBV5-1, the J gene TRBJ1-1, with 9 bases fitting TRBD1. The length of the CDR3 is 17 residues. Germline-derived CDR1 and CDR2 are SGHRS and YFSETQ. V dropped 3 bases and J dropped 0; count of bases not matched to a gene: 9. CDR3 region: CASSSVQGADMNTEAFF. The CDR3 DNA is TGCGCCAGCAGCTCGGTACAGGGGGCTGACATGAACACTGAAGCTTTCTTT.

The chain links TRBV6-1 to TRBJ1-6; no clear D gene. The CDR3 covers 16 residues. Germline V gene lookup returns CDR1 MNHNS and CDR2 SASEGT. Between the trimmed V and J ends, which lost 0 bases and 9 bases, there was a span of 15 bases. CDR3 sequence (DNA): TGTGCCAGCAGTGAAGCCCGAAGGCAGTCGGGTTCACCCCTCCACTTT. Translated: CASSEARRQSGSPLHF.

The gene calls are TRBV6-5 and TRBJ2-1; 10 nucleotides align to TRBD2. The germline V gene has CDR1 MNHEY and CDR2 SVGAGI. Unmatched junction bases numbered 5, after V lost 6 bases and J lost 3 bases. This CDR3 contains 15 residues. CDR3 sequence (DNA): TGTGCCAGCAGAGCTGGACTAGCGGTCTACAATGAGCAGTTCTTC. As protein: CASRAGLAVYNEQFF.

This clone was seen a single time. The J gene is TRBJ1-1, the V gene TRBV7-9; TRBD1 aligns across 9 bases. Unmatched junction bases numbered 5, after V lost 5 bases and J lost 4 bases. This CDR3 comprises 14 residues. Germline lookup yields CDR1 SEHNR and CDR2 FQNEAQ (reference sequence). In nucleotides, the CDR3 is TGTGCCAGCAGCCAGGACAGGGGCGGCACTGAAGCTTTCTTT. This sequence encodes CASSQDRGGTEAFF.

V and J are TRBV9 and TRBJ1-3, with a weak D call TRBD1 (5 bases). V gave up 4 bases and J gave up 0 bases, with 14 bases separating them. Germline V gene lookup returns CDR1 SGDLS and CDR2 YYNGEE. CDR3 size: 16 residues. The CDR3 spells CASSLDTTDSGNTIYF. The CDR3 DNA sequence: TGTGCCAGCAGCTTGGACACTACAGACTCTGGAAACACCATATATTTT.

On this clone itself: Other DNA sequences of this sample code for an identical CDR3. The chain has TRBV6-1 and TRBJ2-7; the D is unclear. V dropped 2 bases and J dropped 4 bases, with 6 bases sitting between them. Germline CDR1 reads MNHNS; CDR2 reads SASEGT. The CDR3 has 12 residues. The CDR3 loop reads CASSERGYEQYF. The CDR3 coding sequence is TGTGCCAGCAGTGAAAGAGGATACGAGCAGTACTTC.

This sequence joins TRBV2 and TRBJ2-5; 9 bases fit TRBD2. J lost 5 bases, V lost 8 bases, and 15 bases had no gene match. From germline, CDR1 is SNHLY and CDR2 FYNNEI. The length of the CDR3 is 16 residues. CDR3 nucleotide sequence: TGTGCCAGCGGCGGGGCGGGAGGGCCGGAATGGGAGACCCAGTACTTC. It yields the protein CASGGAGGPEWETQYF.

V gene TRBV19 combines with J gene TRBJ2-1, with 7 bases lining up with TRBD1. This CDR3 has 12 amino acids. Germline trimming cut 10 bases from V and 4 bases from J; bases unmatched to any gene: 4. CDR1 and CDR2 (germline): LNHDA, SQIVND (reference sequence). The chain's CDR3 is CAIRTGYNEQFF. CDR3 sequence (DNA): TGTGCCATCCGGACAGGATACAATGAGCAGTTCTTC.

This clone was seen once. The chain uses TRBV5-1 and TRBJ2-2; 7 bases match TRBD1. Germline loops: CDR1 SGHRS, CDR2 YFSETQ. V lost 1 base to trimming and J lost 8 bases; unmatched junction nucleotides: 5. The CDR3 totals 14 residues. CDR3 nucleotide sequence: TGCGCCAGCAGCTTGAGACAGGGAACAGGGGAGCTGTTTTTT. Translated, it gives CASSLRQGTGELFF.

The CDR3 DNA reads TGTGCCAGCAGCTCTCAGGGTTGGACTGAAGCTTTCTTT. Its protein product is CASSSQGWTEAFF. V usage is TRBV13 and J usage is TRBJ1-1; tentative D call: TRBD1 (5 bases). V was cut by 4 bases and J by 5 bases, with 11 bases left in between. CDR3 size: 13 residues. From germline, CDR1 is PRHDT and CDR2 FYEKMQ (reference sequence).

The gene calls are TRBV6-5 and TRBJ2-2, with D perhaps TRBD1 (6 bases). The length of the CDR3 is 14 residues. Germline V gene data show CDR1 as MNHEY and CDR2 as SVGAGI. The V end was cut by 5 bases, the J end by 4 bases, with 11 bases between. Written as DNA, the CDR3 is TGTGCCAGCAGTGAACAGGGAATCACCGGGGAGCTGTTTTTT. Translation gives CASSEQGITGELFF.

V is TRBV5-4 and J is TRBJ2-2, with 8 bases matching TRBD1. V was clipped by 1 base and J by 6 bases; unmatched bases: 11. Germline V gene sequence: CDR1 SGHNT, CDR2 YYREEE (reference sequence). The CDR3 covers 17 residues. CDR3 sequence: CASSLSPPSGGAGELFF. CDR3 nucleotide sequence: TGTGCCAGCAGCTTGTCCCCCCCCTCAGGGGGCGCCGGGGAGCTGTTTTTT.

This chain uses TRBV9 with TRBJ1-1; D might be TRBD1 (6 bases). Germline CDR1 is SGDLS and CDR2 is YYNGEE. With 5 bases removed from V and 2 bases from J, the gap between germline ends came to 10 bases. CDR3 length: 13 residues. CDR3 bases: TGTGCCAGCAGGCCGACAGGAAACACTGAAGCTTTCTTT. Protein sequence: CASRPTGNTEAFF.

The rearrangement uses TRBV6-5 and TRBJ2-5; tentatively, D is TRBD2 (5 bases). The end of the DNA is better explained by TRBJ2-7, so the J call may be wrong. CDR3 length equals 14 residues. Germline values: CDR1 MNHEY, CDR2 SVGAGI. Written as DNA, the CDR3 is TGTGCCAGCAGCCCGTTACCCGAGGGCTACGAGCAGTACTTC. Amino acid sequence: CASSPLPEGYEQYF.

The gene calls are TRBV4-2 and TRBJ2-3; 9 bases agree with TRBD2. This CDR3 is 19 amino acids long. Germline CDR1 is LGHNA and CDR2 is YNFKEQ. With V trimmed by 2 bases and J by 2 bases, 14 bases remained unmatched. As DNA, the CDR3 is TGTGCCAGCAGCCAACTCCCGGGACTAGCTGGAGTTTACACAGATACGCAGTATTTT. Translating it yields CASSQLPGLAGVYTDTQYF.

V gene TRBV4-3 combines with J gene TRBJ2-5; D not resolved. V was pared by 1 base and J by 7 bases, with 10 bases between. This CDR3 is 13 amino acids long. Looked up from germline, CDR1 is LGHNA and CDR2 is YSLEER. CDR3 protein: CASSQGIYWTQYF. The CDR3 nucleotides are TGCGCCAGCAGCCAAGGAATTTACTGGACCCAGTACTTC.

The chain has TRBV27 and TRBJ1-2, with D possibly TRBD1 on 5 matching bases. The CDR3 extends over 15 amino acids. Looked up from germline, CDR1 is MNHEY and CDR2 is SMNVEV (reference sequence). The V and J ends lost 4 bases and 4 bases respectively, with 16 bases between them. The CDR3 sequence is CASSSRSGRGYGYTF. The DNA for the CDR3 is TGTGCCAGCAGTTCACGATCAGGGCGCGGCTATGGCTACACCTTC.

V usage is TRBV10-2 and J usage is TRBJ1-1, with D perhaps TRBD1 (5 bases). The CDR3 loop spans 16 amino acids. V lost 3 bases to trimming and J lost 4 bases, with 18 bases between them. The germline V gene encodes CDR1 WSHSY and CDR2 SAAADI. Here the CDR3 DNA reads TGCGCCAGCAGTGAAATCGGCGGAAGGGGCGTCACTGAAGCTTTCTTT. It is translated as CASSEIGGRGVTEAFF.

The chain recombines TRBV5-1 with TRBJ2-3; weak D call: TRBD2 (5 bases). Germline loops: CDR1 SGHRS, CDR2 YFSETQ. V was cut by 4 bases and J by 4 bases, with 25 bases left in between. This CDR3 comprises 18 residues. This chain's CDR3 is CASSPSRRSAGAADTQYF. CDR3 DNA: TGCGCCAGCAGCCCCTCCCGACGCTCCGCGGGTGCGGCAGATACGCAGTATTTT.

This clone was counted a single time. The rearrangement joins TRBV7-9 to TRBJ2-1; D gene uncertain. Trimming took off 3 bases at V and 0 bases at J, with 12 bases between the two ends. The length of the CDR3 is 16 residues. The V gene's germline CDR1 is SEHNR and CDR2 FQNEAQ (reference sequence). The CDR3 bases are TGTGCCAGCAGCTTCACCGGCGGTAGCTCCTACAATGAGCAGTTCTTC. It encodes CASSFTGGSSYNEQFF.